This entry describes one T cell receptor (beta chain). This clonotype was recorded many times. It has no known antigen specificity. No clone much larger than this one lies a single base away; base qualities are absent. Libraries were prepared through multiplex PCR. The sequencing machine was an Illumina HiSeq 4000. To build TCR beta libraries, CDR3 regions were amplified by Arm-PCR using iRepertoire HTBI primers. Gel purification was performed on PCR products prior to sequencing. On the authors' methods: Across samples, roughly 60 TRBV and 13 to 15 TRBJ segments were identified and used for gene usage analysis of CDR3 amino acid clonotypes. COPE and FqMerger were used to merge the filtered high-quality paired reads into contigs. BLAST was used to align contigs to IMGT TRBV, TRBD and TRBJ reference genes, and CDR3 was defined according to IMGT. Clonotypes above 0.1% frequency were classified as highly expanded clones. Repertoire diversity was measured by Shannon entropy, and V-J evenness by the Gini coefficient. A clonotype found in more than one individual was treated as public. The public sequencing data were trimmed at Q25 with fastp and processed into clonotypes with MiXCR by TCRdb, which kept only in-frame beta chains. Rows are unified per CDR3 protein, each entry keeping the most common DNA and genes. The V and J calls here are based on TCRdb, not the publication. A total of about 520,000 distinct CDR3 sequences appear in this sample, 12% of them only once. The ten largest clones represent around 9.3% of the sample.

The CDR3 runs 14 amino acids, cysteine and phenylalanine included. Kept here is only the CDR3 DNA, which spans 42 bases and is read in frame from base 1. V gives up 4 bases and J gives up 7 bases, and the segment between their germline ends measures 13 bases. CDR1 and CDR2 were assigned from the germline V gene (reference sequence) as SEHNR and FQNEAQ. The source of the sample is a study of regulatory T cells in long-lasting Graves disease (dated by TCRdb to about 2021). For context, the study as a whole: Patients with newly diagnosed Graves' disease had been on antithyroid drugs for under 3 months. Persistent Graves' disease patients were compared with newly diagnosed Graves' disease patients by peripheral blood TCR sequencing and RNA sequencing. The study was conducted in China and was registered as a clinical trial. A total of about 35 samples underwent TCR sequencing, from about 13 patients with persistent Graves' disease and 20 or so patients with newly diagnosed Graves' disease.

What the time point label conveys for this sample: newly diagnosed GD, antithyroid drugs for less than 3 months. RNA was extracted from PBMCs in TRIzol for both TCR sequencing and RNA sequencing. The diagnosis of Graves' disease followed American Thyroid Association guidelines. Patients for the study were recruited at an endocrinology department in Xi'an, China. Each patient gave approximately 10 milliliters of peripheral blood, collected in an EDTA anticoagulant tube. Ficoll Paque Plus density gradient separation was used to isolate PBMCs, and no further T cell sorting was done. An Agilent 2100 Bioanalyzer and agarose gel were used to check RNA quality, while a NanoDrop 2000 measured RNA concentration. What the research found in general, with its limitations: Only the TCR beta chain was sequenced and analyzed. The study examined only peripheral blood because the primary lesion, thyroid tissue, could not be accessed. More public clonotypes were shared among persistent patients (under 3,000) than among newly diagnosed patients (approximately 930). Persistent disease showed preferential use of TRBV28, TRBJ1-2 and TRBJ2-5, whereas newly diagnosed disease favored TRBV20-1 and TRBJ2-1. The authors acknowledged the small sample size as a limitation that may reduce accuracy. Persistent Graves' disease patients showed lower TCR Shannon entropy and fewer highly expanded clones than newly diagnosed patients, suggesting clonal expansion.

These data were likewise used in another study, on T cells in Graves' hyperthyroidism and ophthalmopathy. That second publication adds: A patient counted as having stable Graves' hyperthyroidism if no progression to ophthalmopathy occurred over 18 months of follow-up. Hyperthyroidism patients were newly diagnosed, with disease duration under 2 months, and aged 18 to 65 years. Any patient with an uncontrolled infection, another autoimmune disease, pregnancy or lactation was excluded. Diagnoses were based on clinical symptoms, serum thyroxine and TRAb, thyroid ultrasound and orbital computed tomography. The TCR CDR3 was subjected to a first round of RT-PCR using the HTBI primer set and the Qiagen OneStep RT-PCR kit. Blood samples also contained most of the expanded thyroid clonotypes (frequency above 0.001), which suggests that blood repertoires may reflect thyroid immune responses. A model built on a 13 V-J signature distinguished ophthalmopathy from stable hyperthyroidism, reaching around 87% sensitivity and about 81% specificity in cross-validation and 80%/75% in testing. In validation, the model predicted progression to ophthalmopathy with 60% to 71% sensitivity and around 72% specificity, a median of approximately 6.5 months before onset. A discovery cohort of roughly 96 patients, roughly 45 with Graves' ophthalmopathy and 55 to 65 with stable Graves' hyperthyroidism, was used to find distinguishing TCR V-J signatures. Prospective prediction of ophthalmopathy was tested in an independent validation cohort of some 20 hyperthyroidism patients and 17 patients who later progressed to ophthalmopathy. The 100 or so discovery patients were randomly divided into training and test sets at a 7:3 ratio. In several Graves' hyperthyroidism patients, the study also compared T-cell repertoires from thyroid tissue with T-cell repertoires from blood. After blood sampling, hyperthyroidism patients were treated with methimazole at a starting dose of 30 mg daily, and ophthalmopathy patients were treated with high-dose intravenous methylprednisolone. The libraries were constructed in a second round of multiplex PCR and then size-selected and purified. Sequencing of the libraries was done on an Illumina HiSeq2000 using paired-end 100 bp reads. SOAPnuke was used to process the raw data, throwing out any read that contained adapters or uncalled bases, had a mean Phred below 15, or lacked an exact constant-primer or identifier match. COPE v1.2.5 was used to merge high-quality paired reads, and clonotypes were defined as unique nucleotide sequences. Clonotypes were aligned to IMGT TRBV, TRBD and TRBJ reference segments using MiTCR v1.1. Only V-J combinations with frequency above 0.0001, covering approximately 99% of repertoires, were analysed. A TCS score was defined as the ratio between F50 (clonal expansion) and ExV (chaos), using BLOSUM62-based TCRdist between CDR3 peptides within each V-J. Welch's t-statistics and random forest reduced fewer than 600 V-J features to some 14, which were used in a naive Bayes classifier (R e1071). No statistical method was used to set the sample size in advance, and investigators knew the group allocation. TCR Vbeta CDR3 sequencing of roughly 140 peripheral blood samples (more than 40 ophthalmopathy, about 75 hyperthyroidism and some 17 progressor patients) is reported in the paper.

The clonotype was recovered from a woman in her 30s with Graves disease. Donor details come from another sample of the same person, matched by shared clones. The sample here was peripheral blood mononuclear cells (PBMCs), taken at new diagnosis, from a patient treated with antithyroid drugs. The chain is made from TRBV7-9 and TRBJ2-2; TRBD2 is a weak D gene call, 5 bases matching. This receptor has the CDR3 CASSSGSGHGELFF. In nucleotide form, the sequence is TGTGCCAGCAGCTCGGGATCCGGTCACGGGGAGCTGTTTTTT.